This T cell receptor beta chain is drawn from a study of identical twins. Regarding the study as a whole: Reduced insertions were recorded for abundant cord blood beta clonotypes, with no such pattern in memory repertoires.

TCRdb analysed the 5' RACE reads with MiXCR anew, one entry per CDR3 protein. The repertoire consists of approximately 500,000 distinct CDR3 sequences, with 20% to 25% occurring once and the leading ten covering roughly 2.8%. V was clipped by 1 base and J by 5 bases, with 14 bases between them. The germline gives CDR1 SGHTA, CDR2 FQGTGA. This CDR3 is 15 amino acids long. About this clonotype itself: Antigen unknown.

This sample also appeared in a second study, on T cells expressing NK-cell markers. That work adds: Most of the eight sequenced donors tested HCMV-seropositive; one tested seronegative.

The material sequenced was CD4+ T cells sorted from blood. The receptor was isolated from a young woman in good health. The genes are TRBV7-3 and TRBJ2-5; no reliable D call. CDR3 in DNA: TGTGCCAGCAGCTTAAACGGCTTACCGTCGGAGACCCAGTACTTC. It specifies CASSLNGLPSETQYF.